These 5 T cell receptor beta chains share one sample of origin, sequenced in a study of cytomegalovirus exposure and HLA in healthy donors. 13 Jbeta primers and 60 Vbeta primers were used for the PCR. Using immunoSEQ multiplex PCR, the repertoire was profiled, and TCRdb retains in-frame clones only, with some absent. Of roughly 150,000 clones detected, around 82% appear once; the ten largest clones hold roughly 6%. Input material: PBMCs. The receptors here all came from a woman aged 40 to 50 in good health and CMV-seropositive.

V and J are TRBV20-1 and TRBJ1-2, with D unresolved. The ends were cut back, 1 base at V and 2 bases at J, with 2 bases in the middle. Germline values: CDR1 DFQATT, CDR2 SNEGSKA (reference sequence). CDR3 size: 11 residues. CDR3 region: CSARVNYGYTF. Written as DNA, the CDR3 is TGCAGTGCTAGAGTAAACTATGGCTACACCTTC.

The chain employs TRBV5-1 and TRBJ2-7, with 8 bases lining up with TRBD2. The CDR3 length is 14 residues. The V gene's germline CDR1 is SGHRS and CDR2 YFSETQ. V was pared by 0 bases and J by 3 bases, with 2 bases of the junction left unmatched. The chain's CDR3 is CASSLGLAFYEQYF. CDR3 bases: TGCGCCAGCAGCTTGGGACTAGCGTTCTACGAGCAGTACTTC.

The V and J genes are TRBV2 and TRBJ1-4; D call uncertain. Between the trimmed V and J ends, which lost 5 bases and 5 bases, there was a span of 12 bases. The germline V gene has CDR1 SNHLY and CDR2 FYNNEI. The CDR3 has 14 residues. The CDR3 bases are TGTGCCAGCAGTCAGGCCTACCTCAATGAAAAACTGTTTTTT. Translation gives CASSQAYLNEKLFF.

The genes are TRBV5-1 and TRBJ1-2, with TRBD1 identical over 7 bases. The CDR3 sequence is 18 residues long. With 1 base clipped from V and 4 bases from J, the junction kept 16 bases outside the gene matches. Germline values: CDR1 SGHRS, CDR2 YFSETQ. CDR3 DNA: TGCGCCAGCAGCTTGCAGGGGGGAACTAAATCCTACTCCTATGGCTACACCTTC. Translation gives CASSLQGGTKSYSYGYTF. The whole variable domain, filled in from reference TRBV5-1 and TRBJ1-2, reads KAGVTQTPRYLIKTRGQQVTLSCSPISGHRSVSWYQQTPGQGLQFLFEYFSETQRNKGNFPGRFSGRQFSNSRSEMNVSTLELGDSALYLCASSLQGGTKSYSYGYTFGSGTRLTVV.

The chain carries TRBV7-2 and TRBJ2-3; 7 bases are shared with TRBD2. This CDR3 has 15 amino acids. With V trimmed by 1 base and J by 4 bases, 5 bases remained unmatched. Per germline, CDR1 SGHTA and CDR2 FQGNSA. The CDR3 bases are TGTGCCAGCAGCTTAGGTGCGGGAGCTGCAGATACGCAGTATTTT. Amino acid sequence: CASSLGAGAADTQYF.